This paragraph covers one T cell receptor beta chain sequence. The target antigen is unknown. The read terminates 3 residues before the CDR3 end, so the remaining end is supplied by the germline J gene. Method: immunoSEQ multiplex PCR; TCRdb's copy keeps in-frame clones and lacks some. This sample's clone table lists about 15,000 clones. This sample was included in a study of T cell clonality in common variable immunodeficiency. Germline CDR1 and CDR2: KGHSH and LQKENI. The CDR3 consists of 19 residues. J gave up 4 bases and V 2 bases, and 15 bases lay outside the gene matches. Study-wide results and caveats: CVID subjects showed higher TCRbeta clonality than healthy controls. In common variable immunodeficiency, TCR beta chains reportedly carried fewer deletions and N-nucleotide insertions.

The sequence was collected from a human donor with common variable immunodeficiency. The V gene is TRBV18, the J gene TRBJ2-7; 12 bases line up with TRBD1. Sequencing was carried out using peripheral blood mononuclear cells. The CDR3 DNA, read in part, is TGTGCCAGCTCACCAGTTCCCGGGACAGGGGGCTCCCTCGCTTACGAG. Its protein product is CASSPVPGTGGSLAYE. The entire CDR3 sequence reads CASSPVPGTGGSLAYEQYF.